These T cell receptor beta chains were read from a single sample in a study of blood T cell repertoires in COVID-19. Assay: immunoSEQ multiplex PCR; the TCRdb copy retains only in-frame clones and omits some. The top ten hold around 7.8% of the sample, which has around 250,000 clones, about 87% seen once. Specimen: peripheral blood. The receptors originated from a human donor in a cohort sampled during active COVID-19. Both conserved end residues are part of each CDR3. Each record gives: J gene, D gene, V gene, clone size, CDR3 DNA, CDR3 protein. D genes are given only for firm matches. Clone sizes are given selectively: once, few, many, or a class where the clone is expanded.

J: TRBJ2-3
D: TRBD2
V: TRBV4-1
size: NA
DNA: TGCGCCAGCAGCGGAAATAGCGGGGGGGCCAGGGATACGCAGTATTTT
CDR3: CASSGNSGGARDTQYF

J: TRBJ2-3
D: TRBD2
V: TRBV3-1/TRBV3-2
size: few
DNA: TGTGCCAGCAGCCAGCTCTGGACTAGAAGCACAGATACGCAGTATTTT
CDR3: CASSQLWTRSTDTQYF

J: TRBJ2-1
D: TRBD2
V: TRBV15
size: NA
DNA: TGTGCCACAGGACTAGCGGGAGTCGGGGAGCAGTTCTTC
CDR3: CATGLAGVGEQFF

J: TRBJ1-2
D: TRBD1
V: TRBV12-5
size: NA
DNA: TGTGCTAGTGGTTTGGGCAGGGGGAGCGGCTACACCTTC
CDR3: CASGLGRGSGYTF

J: TRBJ1-5
D: NA
V: TRBV6-5
size: NA
DNA: TGTGCCACCATAAGGGGCTGGGACAATCAGCCCCAGCATTTT
CDR3: CATIRGWDNQPQHF

J: TRBJ2-3
D: TRBD1
V: TRBV5-1
size: NA
DNA: TGCGCCAGCAGCTTGGACCCACAGGGGAGTACAGATACGCAGTATTTT
CDR3: CASSLDPQGSTDTQYF

J: TRBJ1-2
D: TRBD1
V: TRBV11-2
size: NA
DNA: TGTGCCAGCGATCCGGGACAGGGAGGAGGCTACACCTTC
CDR3: CASDPGQGGGYTF

J: TRBJ2-1
D: TRBD2
V: TRBV4-2
size: NA
DNA: TGTGCCAGCAGCCAACTTAGCGGGGGTGCGAGGTATGAGCAGTTCTTC
CDR3: CASSQLSGGARYEQFF

J: TRBJ2-4
D: TRBD1
V: TRBV3-1/TRBV3-2
size: NA
DNA: TGTGCCAGCAGCGGACGGGACAGGGGAGCCAAAAACATTCAGTACTTC
CDR3: CASSGRDRGAKNIQYF

J: TRBJ2-5
D: TRBD2
V: TRBV28
size: NA
DNA: TGTGCCAGCAGTCTATTAGCGGGGCAGTACCAAGAGACCCAGTACTTC
CDR3: CASSLLAGQYQETQYF

J: TRBJ2-3
D: TRBD2
V: TRBV15
size: NA
DNA: TGTGCCACCAGCAGAGATTTTCCGGGAGCGGGGAGGGGAAAAGATACGCAGTATTTT
CDR3: CATSRDFPGAGRGKDTQYF

J: TRBJ1-2
D: TRBD1
V: TRBV28
size: NA
DNA: TGTGCCAGCAGTTCCTCTGGGACAGGGGACTATGGCTACACCTTC
CDR3: CASSSSGTGDYGYTF

J: TRBJ1-3
D: NA
V: TRBV5-8
size: NA
DNA: TGTGCCAGCAGCTTGTTAGGAGCTACTTCCTCTGGAAACACCATATATTTT
CDR3: CASSLLGATSSGNTIYF

J: TRBJ1-1
D: TRBD1
V: TRBV6-5
size: NA
DNA: TGTGCCACCGGACAGGGTGGGACTGAAGCTTTCTTT
CDR3: CATGQGGTEAFF

J: TRBJ1-3
D: NA
V: TRBV28
size: NA
DNA: TGTGCCAGCAGTTTCGCGGGGCCTTTACAATCCACCATATATTTT
CDR3: CASSFAGPLQSTIYF

J: TRBJ1-5
D: NA
V: TRBV6-5
size: NA
DNA: TGTGCCAGCAGGCTAAGATACAATCAGCCCCAGCATTTT
CDR3: CASRLRYNQPQHF

J: TRBJ2-2
D: NA
V: TRBV6-5
size: NA
DNA: TGTGCCAGCATTGTGACACTGAACACCGGGGAGCTGTTTTTT
CDR3: CASIVTLNTGELFF

J: TRBJ2-5
D: TRBD1
V: TRBV19
size: NA
DNA: TGTGCCAGTAGTACAAGATGGACAGGACAAGAGACCCAGTACTTC
CDR3: CASSTRWTGQETQYF

J: TRBJ2-1
D: TRBD2
V: TRBV9
size: once
DNA: TGTGCCAGCAGCGTAGTACCCCCTGGAGCGGGAGGTTATAATGAGCAGTTCTTC
CDR3: CASSVVPPGAGGYNEQFF

J: TRBJ2-5
D: NA
V: TRBV19
size: NA
DNA: TGTGCCAGTAGTCCACTATGGGGGGGCAAAGGAGAGACCCAGTACTTC
CDR3: CASSPLWGGKGETQYF

J: TRBJ1-2
D: TRBD1
V: TRBV20-1
size: NA
DNA: TGCAGTGCTAGTCCTAAACAGGGGGCTGGCTATGGCTACACCTTC
CDR3: CSASPKQGAGYGYTF

J: TRBJ1-2
D: NA
V: TRBV25-1
size: NA
DNA: TGTGCCAGCAGTGACCAGGGGTATGGCTACACCTTC
CDR3: CASSDQGYGYTF

J: TRBJ1-2
D: NA
V: TRBV4-1
size: few
DNA: TGCGCCAGCAGCCAAACCCAGGAGGGAGCCCCTAGGCAGATTGGCTACACCTTC
CDR3: CASSQTQEGAPRQIGYTF

J: TRBJ2-1
D: TRBD2
V: TRBV12-5
size: NA
DNA: TGTGCTAGTGGCTCGGGACTAGCGTCCTACAATGAGCAGTTCTTC
CDR3: CASGSGLASYNEQFF

J: TRBJ1-1
D: NA
V: TRBV5-6
size: once
DNA: TGTGCCAGCAGCTTGTTCGGGAATTGGACTGAAGCTTTCTTT
CDR3: CASSLFGNWTEAFF

J: TRBJ2-3
D: TRBD1
V: TRBV5-1
size: NA
DNA: TGCGCCAGCAGGGAGGGACAGGGCGTCGCAGATACGCAGTATTTT
CDR3: CASREGQGVADTQYF

J: TRBJ1-2
D: NA
V: TRBV7-2
size: NA
DNA: TGTGCCAGCAGCTTAAGTAGCGGGACGGTCAACTATGGCTACACCTTC
CDR3: CASSLSSGTVNYGYTF

J: TRBJ1-2
D: NA
V: TRBV6-5
size: NA
DNA: TGTGCCAGCAGTCCGGGGACTAACTATGGCTACACCTTC
CDR3: CASSPGTNYGYTF

J: TRBJ2-5
D: TRBD2
V: TRBV5-1
size: NA
DNA: TGCGCCAGCAGCCAAGGGACTAGCCAAGAGACCCAGTACTTC
CDR3: CASSQGTSQETQYF

J: TRBJ1-5
D: TRBD1
V: TRBV27
size: NA
DNA: TGTGCCAGCAGTAGACAGGGCCCAGGGCAGCCCCAGCATTTT
CDR3: CASSRQGPGQPQHF

J: TRBJ2-1
D: TRBD2
V: TRBV6-2/TRBV6-3
size: NA
DNA: TGTGCCAGCAGTTACCTCGGACTAGCGGGAGTACCGGGAAATGAGCAGTTCTTC
CDR3: CASSYLGLAGVPGNEQFF

J: TRBJ1-6
D: NA
V: TRBV4-3
size: once
DNA: TGCGCCAGCAGCCAAGATGGCAGGGTAAATTCACCCCTCCACTTT
CDR3: CASSQDGRVNSPLHF

J: TRBJ1-2
D: TRBD1
V: TRBV2
size: NA
DNA: TGTGCCAGCATCGCCAGGGGGAACTATGGCTACACCTTC
CDR3: CASIARGNYGYTF

J: TRBJ1-5
D: NA
V: TRBV3-1/TRBV3-2
size: once
DNA: TGTGCCAGCAGCCAAGGACAGGTTAGCAATCAGCCCCAGCATTTT
CDR3: CASSQGQVSNQPQHF

J: TRBJ2-7
D: TRBD1
V: TRBV5-5
size: once
DNA: TGTGCCAGCAGCTTTTGGACAGGCCCCTACGAGCAGTACTTC
CDR3: CASSFWTGPYEQYF

J: TRBJ2-1
D: TRBD2
V: TRBV5-8
size: NA
DNA: TGTGCCAGCAGCTTGGGGTGGCGGCTAGCGGGAGTGAATGAGCAGTTCTTC
CDR3: CASSLGWRLAGVNEQFF

J: TRBJ1-2
D: NA
V: TRBV4-3
size: NA
DNA: TGCGCCAGCAGCCAAGAGGCGCGGGGTAACTATGGCTACACCTTC
CDR3: CASSQEARGNYGYTF

J: TRBJ1-1
D: TRBD1
V: TRBV15
size: NA
DNA: TGTGCCACCAGCAGAGGACAGGGGGCTCAGAGCACTGAAGCTTTCTTT
CDR3: CATSRGQGAQSTEAFF

J: TRBJ2-1
D: TRBD1
V: TRBV7-2
size: NA
DNA: TGTGCCAGCAGCTTAGGTGGGACAGGGGGCAATGAGCAGTTCTTC
CDR3: CASSLGGTGGNEQFF

J: TRBJ2-2
D: TRBD1
V: TRBV19
size: NA
DNA: TGTGCCAGTAGGACCCGGACAGGGAGAGACGGGGAGCTGTTTTTT
CDR3: CASRTRTGRDGELFF

J: TRBJ2-1
D: TRBD2
V: TRBV18
size: NA
DNA: TGTGCCAGCTCAGGCCAACTAGCGACCAACAATGAGCAGTTCTTC
CDR3: CASSGQLATNNEQFF

J: TRBJ2-7
D: TRBD2
V: TRBV9
size: NA
DNA: TGTGCCAGCAGCGTTGGCGGGGGGACCTACGAGCAGTACTTC
CDR3: CASSVGGGTYEQYF

J: TRBJ1-1
D: NA
V: TRBV7-2
size: NA
DNA: TGTGCCAGCAGCTTTAACTGGGGGGGGAACACTGAAGCTTTCTTT
CDR3: CASSFNWGGNTEAFF

J: TRBJ1-1
D: NA
V: TRBV7-2
size: NA
DNA: TGTGCCAGCAGCTTAAGGGTTCTAGGGGGTCCTGGCGGTGAAGCTTTCTTT
CDR3: CASSLRVLGGPGGEAFF

J: TRBJ1-4
D: NA
V: TRBV5-1
size: NA
DNA: TGCGCCAGCAGCAGGGAGATCGAGGAAAAACTGTTTTTT
CDR3: CASSREIEEKLFF